The sample holds many counts of the clone carrying this TCR beta chain. What it recognizes is unknown. The data were obtained in a study of neurological immune-mediated disorders. Study findings and constraints: While HTLV-1-associated myelopathy showed the greatest TCR clonal expansion, multiple sclerosis showed the least, falling below healthy controls. The multiple sclerosis repertoire cluster had no clinical or MRI correlate.

Germline V gene data show CDR1 as LGHNA and CDR2 as YNFKEQ. V was cut by 1 base and J by 8 bases, with 9 bases left in between. The CDR3 is made up of 14 amino acids. Template-switch 5'RACE cDNA synthesis added a 10-nucleotide unique molecular identifier. TCRdb used MiXCR to reprocess the 5' RACE reads, holding one entry per CDR3 protein. This table holds approximately 38,000 distinct CDR3 sequences, roughly 2.5% found once. This clonotype was obtained from a man aged 50-59 years with multiple sclerosis. The gene calls are TRBV4-2 and TRBJ1-6, with unresolved D. Sequencing used PBMCs. The CDR3: CASSQGQPYSPLHF. The CDR3 bases are TGTGCCAGCAGCCAAGGACAACCTTATTCACCCCTCCACTTT.